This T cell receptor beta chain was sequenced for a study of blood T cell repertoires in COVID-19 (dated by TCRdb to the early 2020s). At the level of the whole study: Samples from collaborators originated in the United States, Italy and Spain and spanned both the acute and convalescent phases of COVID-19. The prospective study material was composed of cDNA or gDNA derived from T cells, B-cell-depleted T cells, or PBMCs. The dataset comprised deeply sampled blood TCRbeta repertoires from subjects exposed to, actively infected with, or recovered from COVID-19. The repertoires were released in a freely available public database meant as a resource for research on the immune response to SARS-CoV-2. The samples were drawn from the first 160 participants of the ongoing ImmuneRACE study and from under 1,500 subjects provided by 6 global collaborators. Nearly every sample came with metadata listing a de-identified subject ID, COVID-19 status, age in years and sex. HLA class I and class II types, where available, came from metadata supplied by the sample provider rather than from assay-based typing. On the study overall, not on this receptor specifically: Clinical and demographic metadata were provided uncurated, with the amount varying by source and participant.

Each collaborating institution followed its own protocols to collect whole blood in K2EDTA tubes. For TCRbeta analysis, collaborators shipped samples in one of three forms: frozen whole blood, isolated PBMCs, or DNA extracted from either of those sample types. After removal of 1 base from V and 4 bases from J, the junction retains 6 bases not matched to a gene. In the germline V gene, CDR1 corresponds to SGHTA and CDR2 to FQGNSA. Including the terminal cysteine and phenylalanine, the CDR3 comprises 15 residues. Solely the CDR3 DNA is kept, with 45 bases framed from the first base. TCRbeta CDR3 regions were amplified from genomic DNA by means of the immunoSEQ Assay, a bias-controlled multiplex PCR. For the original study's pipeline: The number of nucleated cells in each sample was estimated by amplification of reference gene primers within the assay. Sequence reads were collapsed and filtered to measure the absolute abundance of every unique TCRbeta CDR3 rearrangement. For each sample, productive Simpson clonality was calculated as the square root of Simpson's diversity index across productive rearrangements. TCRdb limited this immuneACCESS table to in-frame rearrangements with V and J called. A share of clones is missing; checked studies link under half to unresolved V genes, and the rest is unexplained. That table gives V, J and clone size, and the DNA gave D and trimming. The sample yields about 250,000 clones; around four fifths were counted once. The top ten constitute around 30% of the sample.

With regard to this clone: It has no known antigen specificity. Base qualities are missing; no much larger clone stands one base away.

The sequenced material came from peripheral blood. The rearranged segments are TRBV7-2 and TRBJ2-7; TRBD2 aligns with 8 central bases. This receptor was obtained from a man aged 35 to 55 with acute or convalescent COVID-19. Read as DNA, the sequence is TGTGCCAGCAGCTTAGATCCGGGACTAGGGTACGAGCAGTACTTC. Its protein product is CASSLDPGLGYEQYF.